A selection of T cell receptor beta chains follows, all from one sample in a study of T-cell reconstitution after alpha-beta-depleted transplantation in children. TCRdb reprocessed the PCR reads with MiXCR, giving one entry per CDR3 protein. The sample gives some 840,000 distinct CDR3 sequences, about 15% of which show up once; around 5.3% is in the top ten. The sample here was PBMCs, mostly from graft donor cells, taken 360 days after TCRalphabeta/CD19-depleted stem cell transplant. The receptors originated from a male patient younger than 18 who had a stem cell transplant for acute lymphoblastic leukemia, so the T cells may come from the graft donor. CDR3s include the opening cysteine and the closing phenylalanine or tryptophan. The D gene is left open where the match is weak. Not all rows give a size; the values are once, few, many and, for expanded clones, a class.

size	V	D	J	DNA	CDR3
-	TRBV7-6	-	TRBJ2-7	TGTGCCAGCAGCTTAGTGAGTAGGAGGTTCTCCTACGAGCAGTACTTC	CASSLVSRRFSYEQYF
-	TRBV12-3/TRBV12-4	-	TRBJ1-4	TGTGCCAGCAGCTTCCGAAGTAATGAAAAACTGTTTTTT	CASSFRSNEKLFF
few	TRBV20-1	TRBD1	TRBJ2-7	TGCAGTGCTAGGGACAGGGGGGTTTACGAGCAGTACTTC	CSARDRGVYEQYF
few	TRBV5-1	TRBD1	TRBJ2-7	TGCGCCAGCAGCTTGTGGACAGGGCCCTTCTACGAGCAGTACTTC	CASSLWTGPFYEQYF
few	TRBV6-4	-	TRBJ1-2	TGTGCCAGCATGGGACCCGGGTCGTCTAGGGGATCCAGACGAGCTAACTATGGCTACACCTTC	CASMGPGSSRGSRRANYGYTF
-	TRBV7-9	-	TRBJ2-7	TGTGCCAGCAGCGACTTCAACGAGCAGTACTTC	CASSDFNEQYF
-	TRBV11-2	TRBD2	TRBJ2-5	TGTGCCAGCAGCTCGACTAGCGGGTTGGGAGTAGAGACCCAGTACTTC	CASSSTSGLGVETQYF
few	TRBV5-5	-	TRBJ2-7	TGTGCCAGCAGCTTGGGGCGGGACACCTACGAGCAGTACTTC	CASSLGRDTYEQYF
many	TRBV7-9	-	TRBJ2-3	TGTGCCAGCAGCTTAGCGATCCGGACAGATACGCAGTATTTT	CASSLAIRTDTQYF
-	TRBV5-1	TRBD2	TRBJ2-7	TGCGCCAGCAAAGTTTGGACTAGCGGATACGAGCAGTACTTC	CASKVWTSGYEQYF
few	TRBV10-3	-	TRBJ2-7	TGTGCCATCAGCCAACAGGGAGCGGGGGAGCAGTACTTC	CAISQQGAGEQYF
-	TRBV10-3	-	TRBJ2-7	TGTGCCATCAGTGAGAATAACAGGGTCTACGAGCAGTACTTC	CAISENNRVYEQYF
-	TRBV29-1	-	TRBJ2-2	TGCAGCTTCCACGACAGCAACACCGGGGAGCTGTTTTTT	CSFHDSNTGELFF
many	TRBV5-6	TRBD1	TRBJ2-1	TGTGCCAGCACCCTCCTCGGGACAGGGTACAATGAGCAGTTCTTC	CASTLLGTGYNEQFF
-	TRBV6-1	TRBD1	TRBJ2-7	TGTGCCAGCAATGCACAGACAGGGGGCGGCTACGAGCAGTACTTC	CASNAQTGGGYEQYF
-	TRBV19	-	TRBJ2-1	TGTGCCAGTAACTCTGCTAGCAGGGTGGCAAGTGAGCAGTTCTTC	CASNSASRVASEQFF
few	TRBV5-1	TRBD2	TRBJ2-5	TGCGCCAGCAGCCGGGGACTAGCGGGAGGGCTTGAGACCCAGTACTTC	CASSRGLAGGLETQYF